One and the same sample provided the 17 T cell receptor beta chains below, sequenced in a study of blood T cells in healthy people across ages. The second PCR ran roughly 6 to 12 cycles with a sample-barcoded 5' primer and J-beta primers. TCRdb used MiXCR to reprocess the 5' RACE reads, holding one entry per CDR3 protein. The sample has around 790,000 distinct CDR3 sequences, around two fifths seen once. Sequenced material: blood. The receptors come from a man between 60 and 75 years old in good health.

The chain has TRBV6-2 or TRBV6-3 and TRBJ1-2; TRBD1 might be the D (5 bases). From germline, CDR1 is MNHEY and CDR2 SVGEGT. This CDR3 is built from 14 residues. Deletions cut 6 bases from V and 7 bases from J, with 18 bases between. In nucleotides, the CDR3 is TGTGCCAGCAGAAGGGACGGCGGACGGTGTGGCTACACCTTC. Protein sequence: CASRRDGGRCGYTF.

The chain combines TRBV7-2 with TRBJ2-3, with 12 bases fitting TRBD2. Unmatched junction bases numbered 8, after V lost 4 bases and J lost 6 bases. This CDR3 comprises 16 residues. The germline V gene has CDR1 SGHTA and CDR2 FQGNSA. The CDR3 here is CASSSTSGGLSDTQYF. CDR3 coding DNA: TGTGCCAGCAGCTCTACTAGCGGGGGGCTGTCGGATACGCAGTATTTT.

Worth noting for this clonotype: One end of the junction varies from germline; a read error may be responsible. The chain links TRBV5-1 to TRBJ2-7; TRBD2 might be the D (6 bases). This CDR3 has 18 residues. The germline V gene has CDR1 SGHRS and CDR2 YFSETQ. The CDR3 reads CASGLWGGSGSSSYEQYF. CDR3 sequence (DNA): TGCGCCAGCGGCTTGTGGGGAGGTAGCGGTTCGAGCTCCTACGAGCAGTACTTC.

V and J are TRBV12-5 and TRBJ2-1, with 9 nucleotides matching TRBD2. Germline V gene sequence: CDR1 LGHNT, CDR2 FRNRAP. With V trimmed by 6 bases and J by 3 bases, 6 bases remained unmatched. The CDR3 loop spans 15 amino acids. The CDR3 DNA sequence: TGTGCTAGTGGCAGTAGCGGGGGTGGCTACAATGAGCAGTTCTTC. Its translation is CASGSSGGGYNEQFF.

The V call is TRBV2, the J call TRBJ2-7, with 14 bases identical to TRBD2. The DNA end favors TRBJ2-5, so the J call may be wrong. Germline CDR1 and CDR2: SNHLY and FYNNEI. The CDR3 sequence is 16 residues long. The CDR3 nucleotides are TGTGCCAGCACCTCGACTAGCGGGGGGGCCGAGGAGACCCAGTACTTC. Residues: CASTSTSGGAEETQYF.

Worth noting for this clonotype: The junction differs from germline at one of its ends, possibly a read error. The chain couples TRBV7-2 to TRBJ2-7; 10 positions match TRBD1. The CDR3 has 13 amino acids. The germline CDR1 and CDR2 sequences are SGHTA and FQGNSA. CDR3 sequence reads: CASSLAGTGELYF. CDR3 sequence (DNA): TGTGCCAGCAGCTTAGCGGGGACAGGGGAGCTGTACTTC.

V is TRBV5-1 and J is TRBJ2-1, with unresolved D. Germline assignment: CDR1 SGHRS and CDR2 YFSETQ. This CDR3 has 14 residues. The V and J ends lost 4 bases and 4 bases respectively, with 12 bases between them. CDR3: CASSPASYYNEQFF. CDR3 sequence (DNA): TGCGCCAGCAGCCCCGCGAGCTATTACAATGAGCAGTTCTTC. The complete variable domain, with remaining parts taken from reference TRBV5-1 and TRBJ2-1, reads KAGVTQTPRYLIKTRGQQVTLSCSPISGHRSVSWYQQTPGQGLQFLFEYFSETQRNKGNFPGRFSGRQFSNSRSEMNVSTLELGDSALYLCASSPASYYNEQFFGPGTRLTVL.

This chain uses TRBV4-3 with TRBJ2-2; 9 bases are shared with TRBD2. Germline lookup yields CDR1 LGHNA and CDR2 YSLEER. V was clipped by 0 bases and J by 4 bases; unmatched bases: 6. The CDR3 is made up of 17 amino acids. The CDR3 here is CASSQEVGAGGTGELFF. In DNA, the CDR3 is TGCGCCAGCAGCCAAGAAGTAGGAGCGGGGGGCACCGGGGAGCTGTTTTTT.

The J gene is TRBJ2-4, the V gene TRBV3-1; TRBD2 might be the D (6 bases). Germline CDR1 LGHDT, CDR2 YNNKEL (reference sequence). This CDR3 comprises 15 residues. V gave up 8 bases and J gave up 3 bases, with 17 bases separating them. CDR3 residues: CASEPGGVGKNIQYF. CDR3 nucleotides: TGTGCCAGCGAGCCCGGCGGGGTGGGCAAAAACATTCAGTACTTC.

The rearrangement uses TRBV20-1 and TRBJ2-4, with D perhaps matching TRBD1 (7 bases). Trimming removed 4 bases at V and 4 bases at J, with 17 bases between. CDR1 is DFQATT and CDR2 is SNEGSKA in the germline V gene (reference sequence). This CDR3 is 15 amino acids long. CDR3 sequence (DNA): TGCAGTGCTAACCTATTCAGGGGGGTGAAAAACATTCAGTACTTC. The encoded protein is CSANLFRGVKNIQYF.

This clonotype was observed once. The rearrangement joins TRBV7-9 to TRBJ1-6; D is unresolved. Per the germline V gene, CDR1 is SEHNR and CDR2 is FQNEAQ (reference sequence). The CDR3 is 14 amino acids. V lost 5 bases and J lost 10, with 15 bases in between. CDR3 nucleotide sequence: TGTGCCAGCAGCCCCCGGGAGGGAGTATCACCCCTCCACTTT. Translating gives CASSPREGVSPLHF. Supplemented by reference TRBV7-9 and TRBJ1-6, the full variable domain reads DTGVSQNPRHKITKRGQNVTFRCDPISEHNRLYWYRQTLGQGPEFLTYFQNEAQLEKSRLLSDRFSAERPKGSFSTLEIQRTEQGDSAMYLCASSPREGVSPLHFGNGTRLTVT.

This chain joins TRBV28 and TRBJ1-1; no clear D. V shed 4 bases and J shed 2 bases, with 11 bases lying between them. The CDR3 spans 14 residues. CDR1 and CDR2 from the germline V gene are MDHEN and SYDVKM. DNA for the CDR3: TGTGCCAGCAGTTGGACGGGCATAAACACTGAAGCTTTCTTT. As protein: CASSWTGINTEAFF.

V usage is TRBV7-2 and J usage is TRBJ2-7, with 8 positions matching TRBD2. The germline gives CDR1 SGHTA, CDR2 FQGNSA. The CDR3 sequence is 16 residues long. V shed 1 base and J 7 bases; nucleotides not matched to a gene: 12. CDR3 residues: CASSLVPRGGRNEQYF. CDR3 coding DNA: TGTGCCAGCAGCTTAGTCCCCCGGGGGGGGCGTAATGAGCAGTACTTC.

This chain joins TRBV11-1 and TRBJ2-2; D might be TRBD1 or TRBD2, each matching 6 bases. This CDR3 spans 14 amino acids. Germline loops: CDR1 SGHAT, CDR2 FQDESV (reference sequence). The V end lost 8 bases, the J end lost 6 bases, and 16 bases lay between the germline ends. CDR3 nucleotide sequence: TGTGCCAGCGGATATCTAGGGGGGCCCGGGGAGCTGTTTTTT. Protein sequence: CASGYLGGPGELFF.

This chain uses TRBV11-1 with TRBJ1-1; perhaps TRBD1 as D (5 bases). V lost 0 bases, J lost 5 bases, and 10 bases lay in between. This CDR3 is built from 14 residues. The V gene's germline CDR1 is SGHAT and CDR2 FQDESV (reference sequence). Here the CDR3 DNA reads TGTGCCAGCAGCTTAGCGCTGGGGGGTACTGAAGCTTTCTTT. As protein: CASSLALGGTEAFF.

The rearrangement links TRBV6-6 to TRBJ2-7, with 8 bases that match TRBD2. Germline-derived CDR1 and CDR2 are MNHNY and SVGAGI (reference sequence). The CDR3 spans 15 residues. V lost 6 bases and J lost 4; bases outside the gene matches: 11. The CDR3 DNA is TGTGCCAGCAGGGGCACGCGGGGGGCCGAGTACGAGCAGTACTTC. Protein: CASRGTRGAEYEQYF.

The DNA for the CDR3 is TGTGCCAGCAGCTTAGGGGGACAGTACCACAATGAGCAGTACTTC. As protein: CASSLGGQYHNEQYF. The J gene is TRBJ2-1, the V gene TRBV7-9; TRBD1 matches at 7 bases. The J call is uncertain, as TRBJ2-7 better fits the DNA end. This CDR3 spans 15 amino acids. CDR1 SEHNR and CDR2 FQNEAQ come from the germline V gene (reference sequence).